The entry below gives a single T cell receptor (beta chain) sequence along with its context. The CDR3 has 14 residues. Trimming removed 5 bases at V and 5 bases at J, with 15 bases between. CDR1 KGHSH and CDR2 LQKENI come from the germline V gene. TCRdb's table, derived via immunoSEQ multiplex PCR, lists solely in-frame clones and lacks some. The table records around 130,000 clones, 80% to 90% of them present only once. This specimen comes from a study of T cell responses to AZD1222 COVID-19 vaccine. The material sequenced was peripheral blood, taken 28 days after the second AZD1222 dose. The sequence was collected from an adult who received the AZD1222 COVID-19 vaccine. The V call is TRBV18, the J call TRBJ1-1; a possible D gene is TRBD1 (5 bases). The CDR3 region is CASSESVGLTEAFF. The CDR3 DNA reads as TGTGCCAGCTCAGAATCAGTGGGACTGACTGAAGCTTTCTTT.